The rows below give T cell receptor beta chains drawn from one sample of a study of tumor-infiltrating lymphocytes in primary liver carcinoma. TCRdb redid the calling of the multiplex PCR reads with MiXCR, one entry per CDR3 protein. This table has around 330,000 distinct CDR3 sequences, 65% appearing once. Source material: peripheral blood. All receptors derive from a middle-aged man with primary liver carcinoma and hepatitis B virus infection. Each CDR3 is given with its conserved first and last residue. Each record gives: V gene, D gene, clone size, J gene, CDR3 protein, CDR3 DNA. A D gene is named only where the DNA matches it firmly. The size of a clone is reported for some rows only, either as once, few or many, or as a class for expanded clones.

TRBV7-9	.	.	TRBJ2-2	CASSVPKGESTGELFF	TGTGCCAGCAGCGTCCCGAAGGGGGAGAGCACCGGGGAGCTGTTTTTT
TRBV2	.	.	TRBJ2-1	CASSEGSVAVNEQFF	TGTGCCAGCAGTGAAGGATCGGTCGCGGTCAATGAGCAGTTCTTC
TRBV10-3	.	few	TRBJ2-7	CAISDPARQTSYEQYF	TGTGCCATCAGCGACCCAGCGAGACAGACCTCCTACGAGCAGTACTTC
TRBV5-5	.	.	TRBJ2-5	CASSMNTREQETQYF	TGTGCTAGCAGCATGAATACCAGAGAACAGGAGACCCAGTACTTC
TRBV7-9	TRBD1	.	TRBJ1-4	CASSLGIQGTEKLFF	TGTGCCAGCAGCTTAGGGATACAGGGGACTGAAAAACTGTTTTTT
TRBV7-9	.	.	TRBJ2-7	CTSAWNSYEQYF	TGTACCAGCGCTTGGAACTCCTACGAGCAGTACTTC
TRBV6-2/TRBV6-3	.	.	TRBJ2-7	CASSYPREGYVQYF	TGTGCCAGCAGTTACCCTCGAGAGGGCTACGTGCAGTACTTC
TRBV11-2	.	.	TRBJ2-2	CASSSPIGELFF	TGTGCCAGTAGCTCGCCGATCGGGGAGCTGTTTTTT
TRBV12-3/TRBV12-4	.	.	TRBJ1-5	CASSPGTSNQPRHF	TGTGCCAGCAGCCCCGGGACAAGTAATCAGCCCCGGCATTTT
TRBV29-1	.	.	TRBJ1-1	CSVVTDNAEAFF	TGCAGCGTGGTAACAGATAACGCTGAAGCTTTCTTT
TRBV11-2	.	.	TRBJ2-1	CANSLNRAGNEQFF	TGTGCCAACAGCTTAAACAGGGCGGGGAATGAGCAATTCTTC
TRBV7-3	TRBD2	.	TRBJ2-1	CASSPRLAGGMEQFF	TGTGCCAGCAGCCCAAGACTAGCGGGAGGGATGGAGCAGTTCTTC
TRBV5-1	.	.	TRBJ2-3	CASSVECRSTDTQYF	TGCGCCAGCAGCGTTGAGTGTCGGAGCACAGATACGCAGTATTTT
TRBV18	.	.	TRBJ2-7	CASSYAGSMEQYF	TGTGCCAGCTCGTACGCCGGGAGCATGGAGCAGTACTTC
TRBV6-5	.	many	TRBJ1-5	CASRQGLNQPQHF	TGTGCCAGCCGTCAGGGGCTCAATCAGCCCCAGCATTTT
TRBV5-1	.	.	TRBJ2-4	CASSLRASGDKNIQYF	TGCGCCAGCAGCTTGAGGGCTTCCGGAGACAAAAACATTCAGTACTTC
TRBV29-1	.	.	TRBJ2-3	CSARGGGYTDTQYF	TGCAGCGCGAGGGGGGGGGGGTACACAGATACGCAGTATTTT
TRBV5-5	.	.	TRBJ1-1	CASSLREGYTKAFF	TGTGCCAGCAGCTTGCGCGAGGGCTACACTAAAGCTTTCTTT
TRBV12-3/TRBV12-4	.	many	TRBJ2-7	CASSLGPNYEQYF	TGTGCCAGCAGTTTAGGCCCCAACTACGAGCAGTACTTC
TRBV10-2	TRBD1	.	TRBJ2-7	CASSGDRDRAVSYEQYF	TGCGCCAGCAGTGGGGACCGGGACAGGGCTGTATCCTACGAGCAGTACTTC
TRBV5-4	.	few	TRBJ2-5	CASSRSGSQETQYF	TGTGCCAGCAGTCGAAGCGGCTCTCAAGAGACCCAGTACTTC
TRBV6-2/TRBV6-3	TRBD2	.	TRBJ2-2	CASRISGSGTEELFF	TGTGCCAGCAGAATTAGCGGGAGCGGCACCGAGGAGCTGTTTTTT
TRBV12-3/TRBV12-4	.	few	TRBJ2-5	CASSLDRARSETQYF	TGTGCCAGCAGCCTCGACAGAGCGAGGTCAGAGACCCAGTACTTC
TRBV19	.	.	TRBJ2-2	CASSRGRLTAGELFF	TGTGCCAGTAGCCGGGGTAGATTAACCGCCGGGGAGCTGTTTTTT
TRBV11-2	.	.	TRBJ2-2	CASSQDAGLNTGEPFF	TGTGCCAGCAGCCAAGATGCTGGCCTTAACACCGGGGAGCCGTTTTTT
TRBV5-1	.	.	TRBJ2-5	CASSSQGIQETQYF	TGCGCCAGCAGCTCGCAGGGAATCCAAGAGACCCAGTACTTC
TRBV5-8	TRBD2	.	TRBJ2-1	CASSLGLAGGPFSYNEQFF	TGTGCCAGCAGCTTGGGGCTAGCGGGAGGGCCGTTCTCCTACAATGAGCAGTTCTTC
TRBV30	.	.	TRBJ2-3	CAWSAGMYSDAQYF	TGTGCCTGGAGTGCGGGGATGTACTCGGATGCGCAGTATTTT
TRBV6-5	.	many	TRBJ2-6	CASSQIRSGANVLTF	TGTGCCAGCAGTCAGATTCGCTCTGGGGCCAACGTCCTGACTTTC
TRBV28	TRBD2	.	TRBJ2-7	CSSSGSGPKSYEQYF	TGTTCCAGCAGTGGTAGCGGGCCTAAATCCTACGAGCAGTACTTC
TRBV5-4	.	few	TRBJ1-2	CASSRKTGSYGYTF	TGTGCCAGCAGCCGTAAGACAGGATCTTATGGCTACACCTTC
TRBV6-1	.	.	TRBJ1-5	CASSESRVGIDQPQHF	TGTGCCAGCAGTGAATCCCGGGTGGGGATCGATCAGCCCCAGCATTTT
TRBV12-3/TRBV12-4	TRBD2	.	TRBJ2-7	CANSPGTSGRGSYEQYF	TGTGCCAACAGCCCCGGGACTAGCGGGAGAGGATCCTACGAGCAGTACTTC
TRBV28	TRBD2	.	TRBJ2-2	CASGGVSTGEMFF	TGTGCCAGCGGGGGGGTGTCCACCGGGGAGATGTTTTTT
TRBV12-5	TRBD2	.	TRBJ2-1	CVSTVAGGGYEQFF	TGTGTTAGTACCGTGGCGGGAGGGGGCTATGAGCAGTTCTTC
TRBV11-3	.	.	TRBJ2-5	CTSSTGTTRETQYF	TGTACCAGCAGCACCGGGACGACCCGAGAGACCCAGTACTTC
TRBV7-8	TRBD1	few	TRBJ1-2	CASSAMTGEVGYTF	TGTGCCAGCAGCGCAATGACAGGGGAGGTTGGCTACACCTTC
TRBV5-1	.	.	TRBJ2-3	CASSLMGSEDTQYF	TGCGCCAGCAGCCTGATGGGATCCGAAGATACGCAGTATTTT
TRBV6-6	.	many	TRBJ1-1	CASSPRGKNTEAFF	TGTGCCAGCAGTCCGAGGGGGAAAAACACTGAAGCTTTCTTT
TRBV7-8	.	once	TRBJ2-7	CASSLAGLTYEQYF	TGTGCCAGCAGCTTAGCGGGACTGACCTACGAGCAGTACTTC
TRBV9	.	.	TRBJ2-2	CASSVGKDTGELFF	TGTGCCAGCAGCGTAGGAAAGGACACCGGGGAGCTGTTTTTT
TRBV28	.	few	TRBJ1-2	CASSLRTNYGYTF	TGTGCCAGCAGTTTAAGGACCAACTATGGCTACACCTTC
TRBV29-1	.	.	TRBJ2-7	CSVPGGTAREQYF	TGCAGCGTACCAGGTGGGACCGCACGCGAGCAGTACTTC
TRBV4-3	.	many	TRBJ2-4	CASSQQVASEGIQYF	TGCGCCAGCAGCCAACAGGTAGCGAGTGAGGGCATTCAGTACTTC
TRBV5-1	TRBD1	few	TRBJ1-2	CASSLSTGNYGYTF	TGCGCCAGCAGCCTTTCGACAGGGAACTATGGCTACACCTTC
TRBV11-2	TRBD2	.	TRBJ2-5	CASSPETSGSEIQYF	TGTGCCAGCAGCCCAGAGACTAGCGGTAGCGAGATCCAGTACTTC
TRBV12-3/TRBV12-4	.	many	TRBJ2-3	CASTPGHTHDTQYF	TGTGCCAGCACCCCGGGACACACGCACGATACGCAGTATTTT
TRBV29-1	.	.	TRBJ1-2	CSVSMEDSYTF	TGCAGCGTGTCCATGGAGGACAGCTACACCTTC
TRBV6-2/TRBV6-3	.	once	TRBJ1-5	CSSRKARGSNQSQHF	TGTTCCAGCAGAAAAGCCCGCGGTAGCAATCAGTCCCAGCATTTT
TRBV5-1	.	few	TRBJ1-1	CASSSDGSPGAFF	TGCGCCAGCAGCTCAGACGGTTCCCCTGGGGCTTTCTTT
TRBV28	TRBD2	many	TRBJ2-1	CASSIGGVGNEQFF	TGTGCCAGCAGCATTGGGGGGGTTGGGAATGAGCAGTTCTTC
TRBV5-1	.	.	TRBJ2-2	CASNSLRGGELFF	TGCGCCAGCAACTCGCTGAGGGGCGGGGAGCTGTTTTTT
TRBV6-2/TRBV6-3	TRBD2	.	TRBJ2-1	CASSYPVSGRLNNDQFF	TGTGCCAGCAGTTATCCCGTTAGCGGGAGATTAAACAATGATCAGTTCTTC
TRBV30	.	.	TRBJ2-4	CAWSVKGLDGDIQYF	TGTGCCTGGAGTGTTAAGGGATTGGATGGCGACATTCAGTACTTC
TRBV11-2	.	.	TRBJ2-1	CASSTLLGTAWDEQFF	TGTGCCAGCAGCACGCTGCTAGGGACGGCTTGGGATGAGCAGTTCTTC
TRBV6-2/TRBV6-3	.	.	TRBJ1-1	CASVQGHSQGNTEAFF	TGTGCCAGCGTTCAGGGGCACTCTCAAGGGAACACTGAAGCTTTCTTT
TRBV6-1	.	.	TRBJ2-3	CARSHTDTPYF	TGTGCCAGGAGCCACACAGATACGCCGTATTTT